The clone carrying this T cell receptor beta chain came up a few times. The antigen remains undetermined. Time point given: week 5, during vaccination. Vaccine doses each comprised 300 ug of mutant IDH1 20-mer peptide, with topical imiquimod. The data were obtained in a study of a mutant IDH1 vaccine in newly diagnosed glioma. Data came from immunoSEQ multiplex PCR; TCRdb stores just in-frame clones and leaves some out. The sample shows 30,000 to 35,000 clones, around 58% of them seen only once. Study-level results: Vaccine-induced immune responses were detected in roughly 93% of patients.

This CDR3 comprises 14 residues. Germline trimming cut 8 bases from V and 0 bases from J; bases unmatched to any gene: 4. Per the germline V gene, CDR1 is SNHLY and CDR2 is FYNNEI. This receptor was obtained from a woman younger than 35 with glioma. Specimen: PBMCs, collected from a glioma patient whose treatment included an IDH1 peptide vaccine. V usage is TRBV2 and J usage is TRBJ1-3; the match to TRBD1 covers 7 bases. CDR3 amino acids: CASGGQNSGNTIYF. CDR3 coding DNA: TGTGCCAGCGGGGGACAGAACTCTGGAAACACCATATATTTT.